Following are 14 T cell receptor beta chains from one sample sequenced in a study of T cells in Graves' hyperthyroidism and ophthalmopathy. Amplification targeted TCR beta CDR3 regions from RNA transcripts. First-round RT-PCR with HTBI primers amplified the TCR CDR3 region. One entry per CDR3 protein results from TCRdb running MiXCR on the multiplex PCR reads. Seen here are approximately 210,000 distinct CDR3 sequences, over 15% observed once, and the top ten hold 50%. The source material was blood. The receptors stem from a man aged 50-59 years with Graves' hyperthyroidism.

This clonotype has a handful of counts. The chain recombines TRBV7-2 with TRBJ2-5; no clear D. Trimming took 4 bases from V and 3 from J, leaving 9 bases between them. Germline lookup yields CDR1 SGHTA and CDR2 FQGNSA. The CDR3 covers 13 residues. CDR3 sequence reads: CASSSGPKETQYF. CDR3 bases: TGTGCCAGCAGCTCTGGGCCCAAAGAGACCCAGTACTTC.

This rearrangement joins TRBV4-1 to TRBJ2-7; D is ambiguous. Germline CDR1 reads MGHRA; CDR2 reads YSYEKL. The CDR3 is 14 residues long. V was cut by 1 base and J by 1 base, with 8 bases left in between. CDR3 protein: CASSQGFRSYEQYF. The CDR3 DNA is TGCGCCAGCAGCCAAGGTTTCAGGTCCTACGAGCAGTACTTC.

In its sample, this clonotype was seen many times. The chain has TRBV6-1 and TRBJ1-1; 7 nucleotides align to TRBD1. Germline-derived CDR1 and CDR2 are MNHNS and SASEGT. V dropped 5 bases and J dropped 1; count of bases not matched to a gene: 4. The CDR3 has 14 amino acids. CDR3 amino acids: CASSRTGPNTEAFF. For the CDR3, the DNA is TGTGCCAGCAGTCGGACAGGCCCGAACACTGAAGCTTTCTTT.

This clonotype was detected ten times or more. This sequence joins TRBV18 and TRBJ2-7; 9 bases align to TRBD1. The CDR3 totals 14 residues. V lost 2 bases, J lost 6 bases, and 5 bases stayed unmatched. CDR1 is KGHSH, CDR2 LQKENI, per germline. CDR3 sequence reads: CASSPLGQGGEQYF. The CDR3 DNA follows: TGTGCCAGCTCACCATTGGGACAGGGAGGCGAGCAGTACTTC.

To note about this clonotype: The junction and the germline gene differ at one end; a read error may be behind it. The CDR3 DNA follows: TGTGCCAGCAGCCCGGGAGGGACAGCGAACACCGGGGGGCTGTTTTTT. Protein sequence: CASSPGGTANTGGLFF. The rearrangement joins TRBV14 to TRBJ2-2; TRBD2 is a possible D gene (8 bases). The CDR3 sequence is 16 residues long. Germline lookup yields CDR1 SGHDN and CDR2 FVKESK.

A remark on this clonotype: Germline is not matched at one junction end, which may reflect a read error. The chain couples TRBV14 to TRBJ2-7; D is uncertain. Looked up from germline, CDR1 is SGHDN and CDR2 is FVKESK. The CDR3 covers 15 residues. The CDR3: CASSQGMSDVYEQYF. DNA for the CDR3: TGTGCCAGCAGTCAAGGTATGAGCGATGTCTACGAGCAGTACTTC.

Worth noting for this clonotype: This may be a read error, as it is one base from a much larger clone. The chain is built from TRBV5-5 and TRBJ2-3; D is ambiguous. CDR1 is SGHKS and CDR2 is YYEKEE in the germline V gene (reference sequence). The CDR3 is 16 residues long. The DNA of the CDR3 is TGTGCCAGCGGCTTGGAACCGGTCGTGAGTACAGATACGCAGTATTTT. It specifies CASGLEPVVSTDTQYF.

The genes are TRBV4-2 and TRBJ2-2, with D uncertain. V was trimmed by 1 base and J by 2 bases, leaving 14 bases between them. The CDR3 totals 17 residues. CDR1 is LGHNA and CDR2 is YNFKEQ in the germline V gene. In DNA form, the CDR3 reads TGTGCCAGCAGCCAAGTTGATAACAGACTTAACACCGGGGAGCTGTTTTTT. Amino acid sequence: CASSQVDNRLNTGELFF.

This clonotype was seen a handful of times. J is TRBJ2-7 and V is TRBV3-1, with 10 bases fitting TRBD2. Germline loops: CDR1 LGHDT, CDR2 YNNKEL (reference sequence). This CDR3 comprises 17 residues. V lost 0 bases, J lost 1 base, and 6 bases stayed unmatched. The DNA for the CDR3 is TGTGCCAGCAGCCAAGATAGGCTAGCGGGAGTTTCCTACGAGCAGTACTTC. It translates to CASSQDRLAGVSYEQYF.

V and J are TRBV11-2 and TRBJ2-7; 8 bases map to TRBD1. Germline-derived CDR1 and CDR2 are SGHAT and FQNNGV. Trimming took 6 bases from V and 3 from J; bases not matched to a gene: 10. The CDR3 is 15 residues long. The CDR3 DNA reads as TGTGCCAGCAGTCTGGAGACAGGGGCGGACTACGAGCAGTACTTC. It specifies CASSLETGADYEQYF.

This clonotype came up many times. V and J are TRBV5-5 and TRBJ2-3, with D perhaps TRBD2 (5 bases). Trimming cost V 4 bases and J 0 bases, with 15 bases left between them. The CDR3 length is 16 residues. In germline, CDR1 is SGHKS, CDR2 YYEKEE (reference sequence). CDR3 in DNA: TGTGCCAGCAGCCCGGACCGGGGAATTAGCACAGATACGCAGTATTTT. It translates to CASSPDRGISTDTQYF.

In its sample, this clonotype was seen many times. The genes are TRBV12-3 or TRBV12-4 and TRBJ2-3, with D tentatively TRBD1 or TRBD2 (5 bases each). The ends were cut back, 3 bases at V and 5 bases at J, with 15 bases in the middle. The CDR3 totals 15 residues. CDR3 region: CASSFRRQGGDTQYF. The CDR3 bases are TGTGCCAGCAGTTTTAGGAGGCAGGGCGGAGATACGCAGTATTTT.

This clonotype was counted ten times or more. The V call is TRBV18, the J call TRBJ2-7; 7 nucleotides align to TRBD2. CDR1 and CDR2 (germline): KGHSH, LQKENI. V shed 5 bases and J 3 bases; nucleotides not matched to a gene: 7. CDR3 length: 14 residues. The CDR3: CASSASGDYYEQYF. The CDR3 nucleotides read TGTGCCAGCTCAGCCAGCGGGGATTACTACGAGCAGTACTTC.

This clonotype occurred many times. This chain joins TRBV28 and TRBJ2-7, with 10 bases fitting TRBD1. The germline gives CDR1 MDHEN, CDR2 SYDVKM. The length of the CDR3 is 14 residues. Trimming removed 6 bases from V and 6 bases from J; junction bases left unmatched: 8. CDR3 nucleotide sequence: TGTGCCAGCAGCTCCCGGACAGGGGGACGCGAGCAGTACTTC. Encoded protein: CASSSRTGGREQYF.